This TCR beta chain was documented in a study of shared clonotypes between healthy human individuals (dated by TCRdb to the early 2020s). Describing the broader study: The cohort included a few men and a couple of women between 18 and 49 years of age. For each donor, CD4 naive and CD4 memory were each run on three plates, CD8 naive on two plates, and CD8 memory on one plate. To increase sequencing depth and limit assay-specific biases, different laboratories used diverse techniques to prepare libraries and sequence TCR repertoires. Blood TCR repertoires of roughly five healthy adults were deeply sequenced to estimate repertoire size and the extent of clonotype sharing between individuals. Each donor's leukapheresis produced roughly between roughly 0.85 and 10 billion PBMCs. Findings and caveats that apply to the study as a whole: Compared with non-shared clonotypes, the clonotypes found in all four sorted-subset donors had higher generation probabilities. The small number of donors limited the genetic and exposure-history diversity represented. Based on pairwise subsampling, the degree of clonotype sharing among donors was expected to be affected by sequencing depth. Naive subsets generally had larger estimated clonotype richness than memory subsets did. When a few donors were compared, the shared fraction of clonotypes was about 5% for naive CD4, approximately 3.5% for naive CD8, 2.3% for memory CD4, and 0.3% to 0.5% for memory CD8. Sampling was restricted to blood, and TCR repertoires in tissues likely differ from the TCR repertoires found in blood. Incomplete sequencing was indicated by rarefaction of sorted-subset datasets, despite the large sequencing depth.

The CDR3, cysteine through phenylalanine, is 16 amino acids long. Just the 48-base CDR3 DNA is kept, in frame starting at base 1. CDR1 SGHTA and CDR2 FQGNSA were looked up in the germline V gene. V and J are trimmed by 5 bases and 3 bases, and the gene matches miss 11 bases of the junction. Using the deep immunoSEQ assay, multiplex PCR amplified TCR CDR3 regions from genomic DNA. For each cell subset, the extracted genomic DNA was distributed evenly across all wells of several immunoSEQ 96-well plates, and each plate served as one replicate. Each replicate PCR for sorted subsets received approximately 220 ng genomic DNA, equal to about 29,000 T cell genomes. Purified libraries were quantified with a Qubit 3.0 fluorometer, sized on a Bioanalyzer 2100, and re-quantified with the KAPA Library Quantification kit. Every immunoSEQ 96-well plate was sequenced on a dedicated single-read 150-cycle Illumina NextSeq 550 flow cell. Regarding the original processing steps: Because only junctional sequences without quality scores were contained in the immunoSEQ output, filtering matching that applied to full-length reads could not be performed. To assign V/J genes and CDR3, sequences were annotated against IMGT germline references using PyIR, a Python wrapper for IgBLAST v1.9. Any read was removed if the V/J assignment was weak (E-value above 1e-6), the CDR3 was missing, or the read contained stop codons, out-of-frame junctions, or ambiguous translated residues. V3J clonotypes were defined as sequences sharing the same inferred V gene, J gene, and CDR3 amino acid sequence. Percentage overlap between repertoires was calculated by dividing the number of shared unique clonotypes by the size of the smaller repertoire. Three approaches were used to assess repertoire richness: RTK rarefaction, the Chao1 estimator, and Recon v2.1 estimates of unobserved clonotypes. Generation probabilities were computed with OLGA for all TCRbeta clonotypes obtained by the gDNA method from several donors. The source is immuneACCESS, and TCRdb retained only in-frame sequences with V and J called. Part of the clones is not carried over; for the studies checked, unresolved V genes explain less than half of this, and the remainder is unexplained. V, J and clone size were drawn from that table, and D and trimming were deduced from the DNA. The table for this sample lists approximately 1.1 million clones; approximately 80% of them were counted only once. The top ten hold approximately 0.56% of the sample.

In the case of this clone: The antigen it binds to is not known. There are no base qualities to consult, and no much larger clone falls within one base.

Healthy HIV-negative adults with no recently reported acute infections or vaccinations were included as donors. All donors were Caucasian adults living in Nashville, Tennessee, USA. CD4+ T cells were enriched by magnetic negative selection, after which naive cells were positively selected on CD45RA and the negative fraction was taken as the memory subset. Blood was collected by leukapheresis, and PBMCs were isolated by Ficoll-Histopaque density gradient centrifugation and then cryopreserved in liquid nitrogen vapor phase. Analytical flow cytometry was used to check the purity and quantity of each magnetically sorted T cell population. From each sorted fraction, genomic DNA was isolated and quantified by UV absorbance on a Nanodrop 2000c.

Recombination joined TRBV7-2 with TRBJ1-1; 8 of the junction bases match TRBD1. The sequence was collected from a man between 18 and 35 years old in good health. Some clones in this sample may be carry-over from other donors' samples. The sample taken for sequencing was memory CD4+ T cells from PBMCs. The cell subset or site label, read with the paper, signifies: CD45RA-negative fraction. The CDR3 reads CASSPPGQVGHTEAFF. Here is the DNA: TGTGCCAGCAGCCCTCCGGGACAGGTTGGTCACACTGAAGCTTTCTTT.